Listed here is a single T cell receptor (beta chain). The target antigen is unknown. This entry comes from a study of Ad26.COV2.S vaccination and SARS-CoV-2 variants. Study-wide background: In the study, Ad26.COV2.S was injected intramuscularly once, or twice 56 days apart. Whole-study findings and limits: Vaccinated and placebo-treated recipients had similar non-spike TCR breadth.

Clones were read by immunoSEQ multiplex PCR, and TCRdb kept only the in-frame ones, dropping some. This table holds 300,000 to 400,000 clones, 90% found once. Treatment noted: some 20 received Ad26.COV2.S at low or high dose, single or two shots; several received placebo; per-sample allocation not given. Sampling occurred on day 63 after the first vaccine or placebo injection. This material consisted of peripheral blood, taken in a trial of Ad26.COV2.S vaccine versus placebo. The sequence derives from a person aged 18 to 65 who received the Ad26.COV2.S COVID-19 vaccine or a placebo.

In DNA, the CDR3 is TGTGCCAGCTCACCCGCGACCGGGACAGGTCCGTCTGGGGCCAACGTCCTGACTTTC. Translated, it gives CASSPATGTGPSGANVLTF. This chain joins TRBV18 and TRBJ2-6; 8 bases line up with TRBD1. This CDR3 comprises 19 residues. Germline CDR1 KGHSH, CDR2 LQKENI. Unmatched junction bases numbered 11, after V lost 3 bases and J lost 1 base. The complete variable domain, with remaining parts taken from reference TRBV18 and TRBJ2-6, reads NAGVMQNPRHLVRRRGQEARLRCSPMKGHSHVYWYRQLPEEGLKFMVYLQKENIIDESGMPKERFSAEFPKEGPSILRIQQVVRGDSAAYFCASSPATGTGPSGANVLTFGAGSRLTVL.